Included here is one TCR beta chain sequence, with context. Antigen specificity is unknown. Per-sample PBMC isolation yielded at least 6.5 million cells. Together with a sample-barcoded 5' primer, a J-beta primer mix was included in a second PCR lasting roughly 6 to 12 cycles. Researchers report that a template-switch adaptor with 12 random nucleotides tagged each cDNA molecule. Every individual sample yielded 2.5 million or more paired-end reads (each containing CDR3). MiXCR, run by TCRdb on the 5' RACE reads, gives a single entry per CDR3 protein. The table shows about 1,000,000 distinct CDR3 sequences, with 35% to 55% occurring only once. The data are from a study of blood T cells in healthy people across ages. Notes on the study in general: There was no known CMV status for donors, so expanded clonotype changes were possibly confounded.

The source of this sequence is a woman in her sixties in good health. Sequencing input: blood.

The CDR3 here is CASSASVTDTQYF. CDR3 bases: TGTGCCAGCAGTGCCAGTGTCACAGATACGCAGTATTTT. The chain recombines TRBV12-3 or TRBV12-4 with TRBJ2-3; D is unresolved. The CDR3 has 13 amino acids. Trimming took off 5 bases at V and 2 bases at J, with 8 bases between the two ends.